One sample yielded the 29 T cell receptor beta chains listed below, sequenced in a study of molecular identifiers for immune sequencing clone quantification. Using its own MiXCR run on the PCR reads, TCRdb lists one record per CDR3 protein. The table shows 50,000 to 75,000 distinct CDR3 sequences, with approximately 18% occurring only once. Specimen: naive CD8+ T cells from blood, with Jurkat cell RNA spiked in. As to subset: FACS-sorted CD8+CD4-CCR7+CD45RA+ naive T cells. These receptors originate from a human donor in good health. Some libraries in this study had Jurkat cell RNA spiked in.

This clonotype turned up a few times. As the CDR3 is not closed by the conserved phenylalanine or tryptophan, this likely results from a read error. V is TRBV18 and J is TRBJ2-7; a possible D gene is TRBD1 (5 bases). The CDR3 is 17 amino acids. The germline V gene encodes CDR1 KGHSH and CDR2 LQKENI. The germline V and J ends were trimmed by 2 bases and 3 bases, with 20 bases remaining between them. The CDR3 spells CASSPVPVAGSNYEQYL. CDR3 bases: TGTGCCAGCTCACCAGTCCCCGTGGCAGGGTCCAACTACGAGCAGTACCTC.

The chain uses TRBV4-2 and TRBJ2-7; D is unresolved. Per the germline V gene, CDR1 is LGHNA and CDR2 is YNFKEQ. The V gene lost 0 bases and the J gene lost 3 bases, with 0 bases spanning the gap. CDR3 length equals 11 residues. The CDR3 loop is CASSQDYEQYF. The DNA for the CDR3 is TGTGCCAGCAGCCAAGACTACGAGCAGTACTTC.

This clonotype was seen a handful of times. The chain joins TRBV11-3 to TRBJ2-2; D remains unclear. Germline CDR1 and CDR2: SGHNT and YENEEA. The CDR3 consists of 13 residues. The V and J ends lost 0 bases and 7 bases respectively, with 6 bases between them. The CDR3 sequence: CASSLEVGGELFF. The CDR3 coding sequence is TGTGCCAGCAGCTTAGAAGTCGGCGGGGAGCTGTTTTTT.

The chain links TRBV12-3 or TRBV12-4 to TRBJ2-7; 9 bases align to TRBD2. The CDR3 has 15 amino acids. The V segment lost 5 bases and the J segment 12 bases; nucleotides outside the gene matches: 17. The chain's CDR3 is CASSPPPGVAGDPYF. The DNA of the CDR3 is TGTGCCAGCAGTCCCCCACCCGGGGTAGCGGGAGACCCGTACTTC.

As to this clonotype: This clone may be a read error of a much larger clone one base away. J is TRBJ1-1 and V is TRBV21-1. TRBV21-1 is reported as a pseudogene. This CDR3 comprises 15 residues. DNA for the CDR3: TGTGCCAGCAGCAAAGCCGCGACGATGAACGCTGAAGCTTTCTTT. Its protein is CASSKAATMNAEAFF.

Remarks on this clonotype: Just one base apart from a much larger clone, this may be a read error. The chain combines TRBV20-1 with TRBJ2-7; D is tentatively TRBD1 or TRBD2 (5 bases each). The V gene's germline CDR1 is DFQATT and CDR2 SNEGSKA (reference sequence). The CDR3 is 13 amino acids. The CDR3 reads CNAAGTAMYEQYF. CDR3 DNA sequence: TGCAATGCAGCCGGGACCGCTATGTACGAGCAGTACTTC.

This clonotype was observed many times. The genes are TRBV28 and TRBJ2-5, with a tentative D call TRBD1 (6 bases). The CDR3 spans 15 residues. Germline assignment: CDR1 MDHEN and CDR2 SYDVKM. The germline V and J ends were trimmed by 6 bases and 5 bases, with 19 bases remaining between them. As DNA, the CDR3 is TGTGCCAGCAGCACTCGGGCCCAGGGGTTGGAGACCCAGTACTTC. Protein sequence: CASSTRAQGLETQYF.

This clonotype was detected ten times or more. The chain uses TRBV10-3 and TRBJ1-1; TRBD1 aligns across 7 bases. The germline V gene has CDR1 ENHRY and CDR2 SYGVKD. The trim removed 4 bases at V and 5 bases at J, leaving 10 bases unmatched. The CDR3 length is 15 residues. The CDR3 loop is CAISASWTGRTEAFF. In DNA form, the CDR3 reads TGTGCCATCAGTGCGTCTTGGACAGGTCGGACTGAAGCTTTCTTT.

This clonotype was seen a few times. As DNA, the CDR3 is TGTGCCAGTAGTATTATAACAGGGTCGGTCACCGGGGAGCTGTTTTTT. Translation: CASSIITGSVTGELFF. The chain combines TRBV19 with TRBJ2-2; D might be TRBD1 (6 bases). V lost 3 bases, J lost 4 bases, and 15 bases lay in between. From germline, CDR1 is LNHDA and CDR2 SQIVND (reference sequence). The CDR3 is 16 amino acids.

The table lists this clonotype with many counts. This rearrangement joins TRBV24-1 to TRBJ2-5; D may be TRBD1 (5 bases). V lost 4 bases and J 1 base, leaving 9 bases between the germline ends. The germline V gene has CDR1 KGHDR and CDR2 SFDVKD. The CDR3 length is 14 residues. DNA of the CDR3: TGTGCCACCAGTGACCTCGACAGCCAAGAGACCCAGTACTTC. Amino acid sequence: CATSDLDSQETQYF.

This clonotype was found a few times. The gene calls are TRBV19 and TRBJ2-1; TRBD2 matches at 12 bases. The CDR3 totals 16 residues. Germline CDR1 reads LNHDA; CDR2 reads SQIVND (reference sequence). J gave up 0 bases and V 5 bases, and 2 bases lay outside the gene matches. The CDR3 here is CASSVGLAGSYNEQFF. The CDR3 nucleotides are TGTGCCAGTAGTGTGGGACTAGCGGGCTCCTACAATGAGCAGTTCTTC.

At least ten counts were recorded for this clonotype. V and J are TRBV7-8 and TRBJ1-1, with D tentatively TRBD1 (5 bases). The CDR3 runs to 15 residues. The germline CDR1 and CDR2 sequences are SGHVS and FQNEAQ. The V end was cut by 2 bases, the J end by 0 bases, with 10 bases between. CDR3 amino acids: CASSLRGLMNTEAFF. CDR3 nucleotides: TGTGCCAGCAGCTTAAGGGGTCTAATGAACACTGAAGCTTTCTTT.

This clonotype occurred many times. V is TRBV7-9 and J is TRBJ2-7; unclear D gene. CDR3 length: 11 residues. Trimming removed 1 base at V and 6 bases at J, with 4 bases between. The germline V gene encodes CDR1 SEHNR and CDR2 FQNEAQ (reference sequence). The CDR3 reads CASSLDREQYF. As DNA, the CDR3 is TGTGCCAGCAGCTTAGATCGCGAGCAGTACTTC.

In regard to this clonotype: A much larger clone sits a single nucleotide away, making a read error possible. The chain has TRBV5-1 and TRBJ1-1; 7 bases match TRBD1. Germline CDR1 is SGHRS and CDR2 is YFSETQ. The CDR3 is 16 amino acids. This CDR3 reads CACSERGQGGITEAFF. CDR3 DNA sequence: TGCGCCTGCAGCGAGAGGGGCCAGGGGGGGATCACTGAAGCTTTCTTT.

This clonotype was recorded at least ten times. The chain combines TRBV6-5 with TRBJ2-7, with 8 bases lining up with TRBD1. Germline CDR1 MNHEY, CDR2 SVGAGI. The CDR3 extends over 14 amino acids. With 2 bases clipped from V and 5 bases from J, the junction kept 5 bases outside the gene matches. CDR3 coding DNA: TGTGCCAGCAGTTACCAGACAGGGGCGGACGAGCAGTACTTC. This translates into CASSYQTGADEQYF.

This clonotype was detected ten times or more. The chain carries TRBV29-1 and TRBJ2-2, with D unclear. The V end lost 4 bases, the J end lost 5 bases, and 5 bases lay between the germline ends. Germline loops: CDR1 SQVTM, CDR2 ANQGSEA. CDR3 length equals 11 residues. The chain's CDR3 is CSVVLTGELFF. CDR3 sequence (DNA): TGCAGCGTTGTCTTAACCGGGGAGCTGTTTTTT.

This clonotype was observed many times. The rearrangement uses TRBV7-8 and TRBJ2-7; D is undetermined. Germline CDR1 and CDR2: SGHVS and FQNEAQ. CDR3 length equals 14 residues. V lost 1 base, J lost 3 bases, and 10 bases lay in between. In DNA, the CDR3 is TGTGCCAGCAGCTTAGGGGCGGCGGTCTACGAGCAGTACTTC. Amino acids: CASSLGAAVYEQYF.

This clonotype has ten or more counts. This rearrangement joins TRBV6-2 or TRBV6-3 to TRBJ2-1; 12 bases match TRBD2. The CDR3 loop spans 15 amino acids. The germline CDR1 and CDR2 sequences are MNHEY and SVGEGT. Germline trimming cut 6 bases from V and 7 bases from J; bases unmatched to any gene: 7. The CDR3 here is CASSQLAGGGNEQFF. CDR3 nucleotide sequence: TGTGCCAGCAGCCAGCTAGCGGGAGGGGGGAATGAGCAGTTCTTC.

As concerns this clonotype: A much larger clone is a single base away; this may be a read error. The chain is built from TRBV6-6 and TRBJ2-7; 12 nucleotides line up with TRBD1. The CDR3 has 15 residues. The germline V gene encodes CDR1 MNHNY and CDR2 SVGAGI (reference sequence). CDR3 amino acids: CASTLPGQGAREQCF. CDR3 nucleotide sequence: TGTGCCAGCACCCTTCCGGGACAGGGGGCGCGTGAGCAGTGCTTC.

This clonotype was recorded many times. This sequence joins TRBV30 and TRBJ1-3, with D uncertain. Germline CDR1 is GTSNPN and CDR2 is SVGIG (reference sequence). Trimming took 5 bases from V and 8 from J, leaving 7 bases between them. CDR3 size: 10 residues. CDR3 nucleotides: TGTGCCTGGGGGGAAGACACCATATATTTT. Its protein is CAWGEDTIYF.

A remark on this clonotype: At one of its ends the junction is not consistent with the germline gene, which may arise from a read error. The chain carries TRBV27 and TRBJ2-7, with D hard to call. The CDR3 totals 13 residues. Per germline, CDR1 MNHEY and CDR2 SMNVEV (reference sequence). CDR3 nucleotides: TGTGCCAGCAGTCTTGCCCGGTCCTACGAGCAGCACTTC. Amino acid sequence: CASSLARSYEQHF.

This clonotype has at least ten counts. The J gene is TRBJ1-1, the V gene TRBV7-9, with 8 bases matching TRBD1. The germline V gene has CDR1 SEHNR and CDR2 FQNEAQ (reference sequence). The length of the CDR3 is 15 residues. V shed 2 bases, J shed 0 bases, and the junction held 2 bases outside the gene matches. For the CDR3, the DNA is TGTGCCAGCAGCTTAAACAGGGGGGTGAACACTGAAGCTTTCTTT. Its translation is CASSLNRGVNTEAFF.

Details on this clonotype: This may be a read error: a much more frequent sequence differs by one nucleotide. The chain uses TRBV7-9 and TRBJ2-7; D is unclear. The CDR3 is 13 residues long. Germline values: CDR1 SEHNR, CDR2 FQNEAQ (reference sequence). Trimming stripped 5 bases from V and 6 bases from J, with 14 bases between. In DNA form, the CDR3 reads TGTGCCAGCAGCCCCGCCGGGTTCGGCGAGCAGTACTTC. Translated: CASSPAGFGEQYF.

This clonotype turned up a few times. The rearrangement links TRBV6-5 to TRBJ2-7; D is undetermined. The CDR3 runs 14 residues. Deletions cut 0 bases from V and 3 bases from J, with 9 bases between. CDR1 is MNHEY and CDR2 is SVGAGI in the germline V gene. The CDR3 is CASSYSGSDYEQYF. The CDR3, as DNA: TGTGCCAGCAGTTACTCCGGGTCGGACTACGAGCAGTACTTC.

This clonotype was seen at least ten times. The rearrangement links TRBV6-6 to TRBJ1-1, with 8 nucleotides matching TRBD1. From germline, CDR1 is MNHNY and CDR2 SVGAGI (reference sequence). The CDR3 is 15 residues long. The junction had 12 bases not matched to a gene; V was cut back by 8 bases and J by 4 bases. CDR3: CASSELRGLSTEAFF. For the CDR3, the DNA is TGTGCCAGCTCCGAACTCAGGGGGCTAAGCACTGAAGCTTTCTTT.

This clonotype was detected many times. The chain employs TRBV30 and TRBJ1-1; TRBD1 is a possible D gene (6 bases). Germline V gene data show CDR1 as GTSNPN and CDR2 as SVGIG (reference sequence). This CDR3 has 13 residues. Deletions cut 0 bases from V and 10 bases from J, with 15 bases between. CDR3: CAWSVVDGGRAFF. CDR3 DNA sequence: TGTGCCTGGAGTGTCGTGGACGGGGGGCGAGCTTTCTTT.

Many counts were recorded for this clonotype. The rearrangement uses TRBV13 and TRBJ2-7; 8 bases agree with TRBD2. The CDR3 sequence is 13 residues long. Germline-derived CDR1 and CDR2 are PRHDT and FYEKMQ (reference sequence). J gave up 5 bases and V 1 base, and 1 base lay outside the gene matches. CDR3 loop: CASSLVTSDEQYF. In nucleotides, the CDR3 is TGTGCCAGCAGCTTAGTGACTAGCGACGAGCAGTACTTC. Based on the CDR3 plus reference TRBV13 and TRBJ2-7, the full variable domain is AAGVIQSPRHLIKEKRETATLKCYPIPRHDTVYWYQQGPGQDPQFLISFYEKMQSDKGSIPDRFSAQQFSDYHSELNMSSLELGDSALYFCASSLVTSDEQYFGPGTRLTVT.

The table lists this clonotype with many counts. J is TRBJ2-7 and V is TRBV4-2; no definite D call. This CDR3 spans 14 amino acids. Trimming cost V 1 base and J 1 base, with 8 bases left between them. CDR1 and CDR2 (germline): LGHNA, YNFKEQ. Here the CDR3 reads CASSQVVESYEQYF. The CDR3 coding sequence is TGTGCCAGCAGCCAAGTCGTGGAGTCCTACGAGCAGTACTTC.

About this clonotype: A much bigger clone sits one base away, suggesting this may be a read error. This chain uses TRBV7-6 with TRBJ2-2; TRBD2 aligns across 7 bases. The CDR3 totals 15 residues. Germline V CDR1 and CDR2: SGHVS, FNYEAQ. CDR3 DNA: TGTGCCAGCAGCTTACCACTAGCGAGCACCGGGGAGCTGCTTTTT. Residues: CASSLPLASTGELLF. The full variable domain, its missing parts supplied by reference TRBV7-6 and TRBJ2-2, is GAGVSQSPRYKVTKRGQDVALRCDPISGHVSLYWYRQALGQGPEFLTYFNYEAQQDKSGLPNDRFSAERPEGSISTLTIQRTEQRDSAMYRCASSLPLASTGELLFGEGSRLTVL.